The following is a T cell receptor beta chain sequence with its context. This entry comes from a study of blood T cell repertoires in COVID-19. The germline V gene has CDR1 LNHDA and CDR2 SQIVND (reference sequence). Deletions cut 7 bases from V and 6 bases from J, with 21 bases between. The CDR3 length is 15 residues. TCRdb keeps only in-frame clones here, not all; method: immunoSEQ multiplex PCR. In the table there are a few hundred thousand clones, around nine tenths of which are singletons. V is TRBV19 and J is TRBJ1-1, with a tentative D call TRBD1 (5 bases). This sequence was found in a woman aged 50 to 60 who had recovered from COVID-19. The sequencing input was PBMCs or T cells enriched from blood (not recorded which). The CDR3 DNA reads TGTGCCAGTATAGACTCGCGGGGCGGAGTTTCTGAAGCTTTCTTT. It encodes CASIDSRGGVSEAFF.